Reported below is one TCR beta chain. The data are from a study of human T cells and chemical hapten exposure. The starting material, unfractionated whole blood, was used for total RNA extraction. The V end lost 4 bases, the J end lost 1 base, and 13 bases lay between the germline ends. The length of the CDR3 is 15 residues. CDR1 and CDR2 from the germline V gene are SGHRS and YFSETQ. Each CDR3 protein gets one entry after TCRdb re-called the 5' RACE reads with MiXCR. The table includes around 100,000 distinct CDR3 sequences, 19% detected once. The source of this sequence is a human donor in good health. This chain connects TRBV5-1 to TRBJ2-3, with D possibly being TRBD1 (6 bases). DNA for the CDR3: TGCGCCAGCAGCCCAGAGGACAGAGGCACAGATACGCAGTATTTT. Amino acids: CASSPEDRGTDTQYF.